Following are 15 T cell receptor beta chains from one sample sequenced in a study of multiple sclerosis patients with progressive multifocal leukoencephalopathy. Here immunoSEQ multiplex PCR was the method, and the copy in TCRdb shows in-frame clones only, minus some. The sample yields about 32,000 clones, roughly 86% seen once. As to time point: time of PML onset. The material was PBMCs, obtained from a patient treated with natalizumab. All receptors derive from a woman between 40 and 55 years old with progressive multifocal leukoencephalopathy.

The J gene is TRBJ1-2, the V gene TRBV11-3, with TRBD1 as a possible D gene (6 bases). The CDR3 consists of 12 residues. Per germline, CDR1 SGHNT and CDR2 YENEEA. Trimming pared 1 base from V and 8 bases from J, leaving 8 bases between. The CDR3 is CASSLGGQGYTF. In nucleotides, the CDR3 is TGTGCCAGCAGCTTAGGTGGACAGGGCTACACCTTC.

CDR3 residues: CASSQEGGIRNEKLFF. CDR3 coding DNA: TGTGCCAGCAGCCAAGAGGGTGGGATCCGTAATGAAAAACTGTTTTTT. The rearrangement links TRBV4-2 to TRBJ1-4; D unresolved. V gave up 0 bases and J gave up 4 bases, with 12 bases separating them. This CDR3 has 16 amino acids. Germline CDR1 and CDR2: LGHNA and YNFKEQ.

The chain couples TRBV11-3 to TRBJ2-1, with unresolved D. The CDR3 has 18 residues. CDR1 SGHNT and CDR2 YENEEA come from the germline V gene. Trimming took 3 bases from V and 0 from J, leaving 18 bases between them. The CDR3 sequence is CASSFYHGLKRSYNEQFF. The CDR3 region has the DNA TGTGCCAGCAGCTTCTACCACGGGCTTAAACGCTCCTACAATGAGCAGTTCTTC.

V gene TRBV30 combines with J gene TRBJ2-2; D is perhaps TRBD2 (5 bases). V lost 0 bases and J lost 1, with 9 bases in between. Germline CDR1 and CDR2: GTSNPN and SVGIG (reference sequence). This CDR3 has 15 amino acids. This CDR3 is CAWSVEGLNTGELFF. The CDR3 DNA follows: TGTGCCTGGAGTGTCGAGGGCTTGAACACCGGGGAGCTGTTTTTT.

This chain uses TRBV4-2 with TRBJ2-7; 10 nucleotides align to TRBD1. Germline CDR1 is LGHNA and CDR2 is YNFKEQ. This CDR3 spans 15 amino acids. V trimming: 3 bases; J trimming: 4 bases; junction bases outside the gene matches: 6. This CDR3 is CASSQADRGVYEQYF. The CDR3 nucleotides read TGTGCCAGCAGCCAGGCGGACAGGGGGGTTTACGAGCAGTACTTC.

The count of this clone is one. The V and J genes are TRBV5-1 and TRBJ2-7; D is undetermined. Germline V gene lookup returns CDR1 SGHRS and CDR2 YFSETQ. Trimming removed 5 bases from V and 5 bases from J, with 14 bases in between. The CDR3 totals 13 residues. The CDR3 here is CASSRWSIDEQYF. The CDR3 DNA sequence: TGCGCCAGCAGTAGGTGGTCCATCGACGAGCAGTACTTC.

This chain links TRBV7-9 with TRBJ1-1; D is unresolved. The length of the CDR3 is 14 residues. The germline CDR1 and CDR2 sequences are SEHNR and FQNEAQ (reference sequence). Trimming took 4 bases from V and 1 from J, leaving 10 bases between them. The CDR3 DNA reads TGTGCCAGCAGCTCCACTACAGAGAACACTGAAGCTTTCTTT. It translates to CASSSTTENTEAFF.

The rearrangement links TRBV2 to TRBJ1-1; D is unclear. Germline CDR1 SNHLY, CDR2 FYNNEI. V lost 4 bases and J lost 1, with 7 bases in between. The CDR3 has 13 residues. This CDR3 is CASSVLENTEAFF. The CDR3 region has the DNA TGTGCCAGCAGTGTATTGGAGAACACTGAAGCTTTCTTT.

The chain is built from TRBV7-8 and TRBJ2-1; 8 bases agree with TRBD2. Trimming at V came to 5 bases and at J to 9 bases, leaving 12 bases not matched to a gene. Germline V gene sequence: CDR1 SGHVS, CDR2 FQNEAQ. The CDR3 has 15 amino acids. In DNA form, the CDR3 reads TGTGCCAGCAGCCTACGGGAGGGCCCGGGGTCTGAGCAGTTCTTC. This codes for CASSLREGPGSEQFF.

The CDR3 is CASSVAGGAEQYF. CDR3 nucleotides: TGTGCCAGCAGTGTTGCAGGGGGAGCCGAGCAGTACTTC. The rearrangement joins TRBV25-1 to TRBJ2-7; TRBD1 matches at 7 bases. V was clipped by 4 bases and J by 6 bases; unmatched bases: 6. CDR1 is MGHDK, CDR2 SYGVNS, per germline. This CDR3 region has 13 residues.

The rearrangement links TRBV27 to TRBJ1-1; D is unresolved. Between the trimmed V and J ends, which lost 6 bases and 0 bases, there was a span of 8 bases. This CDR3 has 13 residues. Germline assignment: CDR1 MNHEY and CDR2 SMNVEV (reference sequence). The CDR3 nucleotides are TGTGCCAGCAGCGGATTTATGAACACTGAAGCTTTCTTT. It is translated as CASSGFMNTEAFF.

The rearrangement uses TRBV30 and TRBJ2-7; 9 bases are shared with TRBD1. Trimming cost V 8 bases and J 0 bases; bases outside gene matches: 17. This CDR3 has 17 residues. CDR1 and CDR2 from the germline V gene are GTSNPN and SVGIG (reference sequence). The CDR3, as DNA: TGTGCCGCGTCACAGGGGGCGGGCCGGGAGGCCTCCTACGAGCAGTACTTC. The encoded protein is CAASQGAGREASYEQYF.

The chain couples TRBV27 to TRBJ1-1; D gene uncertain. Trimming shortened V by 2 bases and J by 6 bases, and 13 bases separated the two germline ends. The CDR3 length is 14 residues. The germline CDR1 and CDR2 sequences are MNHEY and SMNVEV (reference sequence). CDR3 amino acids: CASSLGGEISEAFF. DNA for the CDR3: TGTGCCAGCAGTTTAGGTGGGGAGATCTCTGAAGCTTTCTTT.

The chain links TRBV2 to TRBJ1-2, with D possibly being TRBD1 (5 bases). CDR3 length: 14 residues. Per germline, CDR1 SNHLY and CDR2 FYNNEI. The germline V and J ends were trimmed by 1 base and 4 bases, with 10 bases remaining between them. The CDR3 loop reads CASSEGGTFYGYTF. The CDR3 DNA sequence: TGTGCCAGCAGTGAAGGGGGCACCTTCTATGGCTACACCTTC.

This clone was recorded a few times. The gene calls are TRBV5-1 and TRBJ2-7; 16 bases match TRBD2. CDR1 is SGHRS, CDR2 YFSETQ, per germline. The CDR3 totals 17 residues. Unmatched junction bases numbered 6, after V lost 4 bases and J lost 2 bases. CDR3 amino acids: CASSPGLAGGTAYEQYF. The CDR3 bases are TGCGCCAGCAGCCCGGGACTAGCGGGGGGGACTGCCTACGAGCAGTACTTC.